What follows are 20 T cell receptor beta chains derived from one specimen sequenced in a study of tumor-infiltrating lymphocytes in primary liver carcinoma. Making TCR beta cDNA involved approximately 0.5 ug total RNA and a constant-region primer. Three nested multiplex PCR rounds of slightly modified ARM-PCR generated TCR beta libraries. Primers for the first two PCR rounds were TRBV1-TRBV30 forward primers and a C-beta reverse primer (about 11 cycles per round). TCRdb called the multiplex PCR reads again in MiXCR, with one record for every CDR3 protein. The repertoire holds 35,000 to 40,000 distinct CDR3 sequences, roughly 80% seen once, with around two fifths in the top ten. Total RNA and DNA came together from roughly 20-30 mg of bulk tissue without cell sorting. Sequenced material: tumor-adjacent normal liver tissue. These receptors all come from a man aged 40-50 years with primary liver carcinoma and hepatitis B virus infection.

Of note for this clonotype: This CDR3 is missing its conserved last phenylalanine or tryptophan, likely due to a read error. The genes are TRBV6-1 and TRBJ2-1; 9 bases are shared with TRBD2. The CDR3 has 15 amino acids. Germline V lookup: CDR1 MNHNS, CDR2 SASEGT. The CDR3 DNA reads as TGTACCAGCAGTGAAGAAGCGGGAGGATACAATGTGCAGTTCCTC. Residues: CTSSEEAGGYNVQFL.

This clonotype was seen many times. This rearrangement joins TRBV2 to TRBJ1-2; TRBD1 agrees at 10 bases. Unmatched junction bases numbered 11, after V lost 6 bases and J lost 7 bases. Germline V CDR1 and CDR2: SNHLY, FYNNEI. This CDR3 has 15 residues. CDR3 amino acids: CASSRDRGYGSGYTF. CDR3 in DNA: TGTGCCAGCAGCCGGGACAGGGGTTACGGCTCTGGCTACACCTTC.

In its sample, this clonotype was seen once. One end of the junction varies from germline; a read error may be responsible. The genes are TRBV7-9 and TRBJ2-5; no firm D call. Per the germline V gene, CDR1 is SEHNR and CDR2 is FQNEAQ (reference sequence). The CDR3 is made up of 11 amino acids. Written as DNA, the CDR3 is TGTGCCAGCGGCTTACACGAGACCCAGTACTTT. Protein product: CASGLHETQYF.

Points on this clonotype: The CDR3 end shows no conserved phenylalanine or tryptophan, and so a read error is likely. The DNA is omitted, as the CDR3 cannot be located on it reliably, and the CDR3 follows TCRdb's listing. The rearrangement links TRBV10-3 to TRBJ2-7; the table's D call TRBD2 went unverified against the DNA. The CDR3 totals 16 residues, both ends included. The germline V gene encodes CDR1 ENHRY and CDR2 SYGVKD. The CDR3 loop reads CAISEWLAGGAAEQYL.

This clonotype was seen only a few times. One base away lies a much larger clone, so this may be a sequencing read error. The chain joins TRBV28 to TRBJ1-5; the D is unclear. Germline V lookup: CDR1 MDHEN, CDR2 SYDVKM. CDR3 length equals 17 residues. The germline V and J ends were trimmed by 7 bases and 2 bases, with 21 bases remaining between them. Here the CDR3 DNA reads TGTGCCAGCAATCTCTTACCGGGCCGAGAGGGCAATCAGCCCCAGCATTTT. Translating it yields CASNLLPGREGNQPQHF.

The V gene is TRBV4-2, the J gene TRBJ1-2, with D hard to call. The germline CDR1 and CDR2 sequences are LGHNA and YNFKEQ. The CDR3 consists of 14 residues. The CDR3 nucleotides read TGTGCGGGCAGCGCCCTTGATGGGAACTATGGCTACACCTTC. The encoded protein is CAGSALDGNYGYTF.

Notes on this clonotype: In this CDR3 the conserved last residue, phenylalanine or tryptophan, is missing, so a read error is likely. CDR3 in amino acids: CSIQGSDAGELFY. The DNA for the CDR3 is TGCAGCATTCAGGGCTCGGATGCCGGGGAGCTGTTTTAT. The chain has TRBV29-1 and TRBJ2-2; possible D gene TRBD1, 5 bases. This CDR3 has 13 amino acids. V lost 8 bases to trimming and J lost 6 bases, with 16 bases between them. Germline lookup yields CDR1 SQVTM and CDR2 ANQGSEA.

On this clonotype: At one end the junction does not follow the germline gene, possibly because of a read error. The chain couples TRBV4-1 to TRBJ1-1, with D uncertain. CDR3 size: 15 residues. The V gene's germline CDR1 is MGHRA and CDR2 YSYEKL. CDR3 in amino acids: CTSSHPDGLSTEAFF. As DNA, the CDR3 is TGCACCAGCAGCCACCCGGACGGGTTGAGCACTGAAGCTTTCTTT.

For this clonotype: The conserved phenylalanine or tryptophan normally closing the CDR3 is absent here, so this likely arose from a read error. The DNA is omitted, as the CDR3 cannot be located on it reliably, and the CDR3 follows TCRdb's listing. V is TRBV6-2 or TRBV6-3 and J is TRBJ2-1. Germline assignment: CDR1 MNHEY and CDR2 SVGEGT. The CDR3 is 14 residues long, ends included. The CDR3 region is CANSADESYNEQLL.

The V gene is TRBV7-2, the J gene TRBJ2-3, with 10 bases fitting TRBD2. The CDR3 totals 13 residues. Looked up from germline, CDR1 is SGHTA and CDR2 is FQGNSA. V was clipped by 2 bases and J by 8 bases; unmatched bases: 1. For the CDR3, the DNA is TGTGCCAGCAGCTTATTAGCGGGAGGTACGCAGTATTTT. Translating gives CASSLLAGGTQYF.

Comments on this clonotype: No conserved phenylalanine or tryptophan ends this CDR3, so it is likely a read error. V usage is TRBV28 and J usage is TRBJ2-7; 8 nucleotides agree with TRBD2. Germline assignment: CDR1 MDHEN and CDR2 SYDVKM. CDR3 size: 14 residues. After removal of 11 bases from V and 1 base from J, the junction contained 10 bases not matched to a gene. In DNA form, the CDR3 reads TGTGCCGTCCTACGAGCGGGAGTATCCTACGAGCAGTACCTC. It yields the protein CAVLRAGVSYEQYL.

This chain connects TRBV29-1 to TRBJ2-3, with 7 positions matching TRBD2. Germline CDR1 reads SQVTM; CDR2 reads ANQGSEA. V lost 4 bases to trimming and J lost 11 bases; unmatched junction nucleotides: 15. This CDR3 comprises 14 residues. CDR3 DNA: TGCAGCGTTGCTGCTAGCGGACCGATCGGAGAGCAGTATTTT. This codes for CSVAASGPIGEQYF.

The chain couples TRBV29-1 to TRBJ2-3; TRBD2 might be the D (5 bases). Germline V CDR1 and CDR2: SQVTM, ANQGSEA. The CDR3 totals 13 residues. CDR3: CDVRDPSTDTQYF. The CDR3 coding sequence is TGCGACGTTCGGGATCCTAGCACAGATACGCAGTATTTT.

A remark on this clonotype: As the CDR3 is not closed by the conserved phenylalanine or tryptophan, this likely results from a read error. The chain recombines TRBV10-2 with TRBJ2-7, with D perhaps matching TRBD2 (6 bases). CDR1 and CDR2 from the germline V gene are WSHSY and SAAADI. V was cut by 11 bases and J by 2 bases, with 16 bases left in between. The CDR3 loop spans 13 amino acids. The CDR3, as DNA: TGCGCCGGCGGAGGGGCCCTAACCTACGAGCAGTACATC. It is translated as CAGGGALTYEQYI.

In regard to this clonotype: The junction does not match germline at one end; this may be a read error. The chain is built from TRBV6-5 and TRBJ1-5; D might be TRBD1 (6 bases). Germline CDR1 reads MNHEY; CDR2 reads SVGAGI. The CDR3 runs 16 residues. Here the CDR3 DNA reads TGTGCTAGCAGTCTAAGCTTCCGGGGGGCCGATCAGCCCCAGCATTTT. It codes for CASSLSFRGADQPQHF.

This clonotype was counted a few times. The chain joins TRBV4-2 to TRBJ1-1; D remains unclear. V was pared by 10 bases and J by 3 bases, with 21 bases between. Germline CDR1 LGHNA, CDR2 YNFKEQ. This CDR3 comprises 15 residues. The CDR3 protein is CATSQDTAGDTEAFF. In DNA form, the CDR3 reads TGTGCCACCAGTCAAGATACCGCCGGGGACACTGAAGCTTTCTTT.

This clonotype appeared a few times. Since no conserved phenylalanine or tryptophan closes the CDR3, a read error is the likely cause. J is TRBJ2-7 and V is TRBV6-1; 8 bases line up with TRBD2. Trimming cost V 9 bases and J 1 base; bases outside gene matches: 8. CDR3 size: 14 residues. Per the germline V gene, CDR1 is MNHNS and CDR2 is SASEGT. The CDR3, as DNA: TGTGCCAGTACAAGCGGGAGCTTGTCCTACGAGCAGTACATG. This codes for CASTSGSLSYEQYM.

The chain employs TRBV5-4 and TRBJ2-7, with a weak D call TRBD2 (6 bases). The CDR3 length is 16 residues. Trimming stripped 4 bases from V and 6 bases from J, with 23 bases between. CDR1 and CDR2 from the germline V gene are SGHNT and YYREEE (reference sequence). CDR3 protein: CASSETSGGRGAEQYF. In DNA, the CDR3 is TGTGCCAGCAGCGAGACTAGTGGAGGTCGAGGGGCCGAGCAGTACTTC.

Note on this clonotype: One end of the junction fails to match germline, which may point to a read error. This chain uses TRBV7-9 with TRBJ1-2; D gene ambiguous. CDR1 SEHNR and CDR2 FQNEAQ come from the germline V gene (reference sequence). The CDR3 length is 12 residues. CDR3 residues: CDSSKDGTNYTF. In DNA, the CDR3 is TGTGACAGCAGCAAAGATGGAACTAATTACACCTTC.

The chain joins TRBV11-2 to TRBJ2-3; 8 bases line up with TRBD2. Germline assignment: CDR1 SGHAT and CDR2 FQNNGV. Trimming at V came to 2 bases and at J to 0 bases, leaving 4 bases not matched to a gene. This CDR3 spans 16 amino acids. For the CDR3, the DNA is TGTGCCAGCAGCTTACAAGCGGGAGTCAGCACAGATACGCAGTATTTT. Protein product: CASSLQAGVSTDTQYF.